These T cell receptor beta chains were read from a single sample in a study of regulatory T cells in long-lasting Graves disease. TCRdb processed the multiplex PCR reads anew with MiXCR; each CDR3 protein has one entry. Here the sample spans more than 300,000 distinct CDR3 sequences, around 23% being singletons. Sample: peripheral blood mononuclear cells (PBMCs), taken when the disease was refractory, from a patient treated with antithyroid drugs. These receptors originate from a middle-aged woman with Graves disease. The CDR3 runs from the conserved cysteine through the conserved F or W. The order of the fields is clone size, J gene, D gene, V gene, CDR3 DNA, CDR3 protein. A D gene is named only where the DNA matches it firmly. Clone size is shown for a subset of rows, as once, few, many or a class of expanded clone.

abundance: many
j_gene: TRBJ2-7
d_gene: -
v_gene: TRBV7-8
CDR3nt: TGTGCCAGCAGCTTAACAGCAGAATCCTACGAGCAGTACTTC
CDR3aa: CASSLTAESYEQYF

abundance: few
j_gene: TRBJ1-5
d_gene: -
v_gene: TRBV4-1
CDR3nt: TGCGCCAGCAGGGGTTACGGGGCAGGGCAGCCCCAGCATTTT
CDR3aa: CASRGYGAGQPQHF

abundance: many
j_gene: TRBJ1-6
d_gene: TRBD1
v_gene: TRBV28
CDR3nt: TGTGCCAGCAGTCTTAGGGACAGTCATTCACCCCTCCACTTT
CDR3aa: CASSLRDSHSPLHF

abundance: many
j_gene: TRBJ2-7
d_gene: -
v_gene: TRBV28
CDR3nt: TGTGCCAGCAGTTTAGGCCTAACCTCCTACGAGCAGTACTTC
CDR3aa: CASSLGLTSYEQYF

abundance: once
j_gene: TRBJ2-3
d_gene: TRBD2
v_gene: TRBV27
CDR3nt: TGTGCCAGCAGTTTAACAGCGGGGCTTGTTACGCAGTATTTT
CDR3aa: CASSLTAGLVTQYF

abundance: -
j_gene: TRBJ1-4
d_gene: -
v_gene: TRBV5-4
CDR3nt: TGTGCCAGCAGCTTCATCTCTAATGAAAAACTGTTTTTT
CDR3aa: CASSFISNEKLFF

abundance: -
j_gene: TRBJ2-7
d_gene: -
v_gene: TRBV5-1
CDR3nt: TGCGCCAGCAGCGGTACCGGGACCCCCCACGAGCAGTACTTC
CDR3aa: CASSGTGTPHEQYF

abundance: many
j_gene: TRBJ1-1
d_gene: -
v_gene: TRBV28
CDR3nt: TGTGCCAGCAGTTTTTGGGCAGGGGTTGCTTTCTTT
CDR3aa: CASSFWAGVAFF

abundance: few
j_gene: TRBJ2-7
d_gene: -
v_gene: TRBV3-1
CDR3nt: TGTGCCAGCAGCAAGGCTTCCGGGAGCGAGCAGTACTTC
CDR3aa: CASSKASGSEQYF

abundance: -
j_gene: TRBJ1-5
d_gene: -
v_gene: TRBV4-1
CDR3nt: TGCGCCAGCAGCAGAGGGGTCAATCAGCCCCAGCATTTT
CDR3aa: CASSRGVNQPQHF

abundance: many
j_gene: TRBJ2-7
d_gene: TRBD1
v_gene: TRBV10-3
CDR3nt: TGTGCCATCAGTTCAGGACAGGAGGTCTACGAGCAGTACTTC
CDR3aa: CAISSGQEVYEQYF

abundance: many
j_gene: TRBJ1-5
d_gene: -
v_gene: TRBV2
CDR3nt: TGTGCCACCCAGGGAGCAGGCAATCAGCCCCAGCATTTT
CDR3aa: CATQGAGNQPQHF

abundance: -
j_gene: TRBJ2-1
d_gene: TRBD2
v_gene: TRBV6-1
CDR3nt: TGTGCCAGCATTTTAGGCGGGAGTAAGTACAATGAGCAGTTCTTC
CDR3aa: CASILGGSKYNEQFF

abundance: many
j_gene: TRBJ2-7
d_gene: TRBD2
v_gene: TRBV20-1
CDR3nt: TGCAGTGCTAGACCCCCCCTAGGCGGGGGACTCTACGAGCAGTACTTC
CDR3aa: CSARPPLGGGLYEQYF

abundance: many
j_gene: TRBJ2-5
d_gene: -
v_gene: TRBV28
CDR3nt: TGTGCCAGCAGTTTAGGCCCCGGGACGGGTGAAGAGACCCAGTACTTC
CDR3aa: CASSLGPGTGEETQYF

abundance: few
j_gene: TRBJ1-3
d_gene: TRBD1
v_gene: TRBV6-2/TRBV6-3
CDR3nt: TGTGCCAGCACCATACGACAGGGAGAGGAACACACCATATATTTT
CDR3aa: CASTIRQGEEHTIYF

abundance: -
j_gene: TRBJ2-5
d_gene: -
v_gene: TRBV20-1
CDR3nt: TGCAGTGCTATCCGCGGGGCTTGGTCAGAGACCCAGTACTTC
CDR3aa: CSAIRGAWSETQYF

abundance: -
j_gene: TRBJ1-2
d_gene: TRBD1
v_gene: TRBV10-3
CDR3nt: TGTGCCAGCGATCCCGGGACAGGGTCGGTCACCTATGGCTACACCTTC
CDR3aa: CASDPGTGSVTYGYTF

abundance: -
j_gene: TRBJ2-7
d_gene: TRBD1
v_gene: TRBV20-1
CDR3nt: TGCAGTGCTACCGGGACAGCCTACTCCTACGAGCAGTACTTC
CDR3aa: CSATGTAYSYEQYF

abundance: few
j_gene: TRBJ2-7
d_gene: TRBD2
v_gene: TRBV20-1
CDR3nt: TGCAGTGCTAGACACCAACGGACTAGCGGGAGGGTCTTCCCTCCCCCGGGAAGCGAGCAGTACTTC
CDR3aa: CSARHQRTSGRVFPPPGSEQYF

abundance: -
j_gene: TRBJ2-6
d_gene: -
v_gene: TRBV30
CDR3nt: TGTGCCTGGAGTGCGACTAAGAGGGCCTGGGCCAACGTCCTGACTTTC
CDR3aa: CAWSATKRAWANVLTF

abundance: few
j_gene: TRBJ1-6
d_gene: -
v_gene: TRBV7-2
CDR3nt: TGTGCCAGCAGCTCCGGGGGGCTCACCTATAATTCACCCCTCCACTTT
CDR3aa: CASSSGGLTYNSPLHF

abundance: many
j_gene: TRBJ2-7
d_gene: -
v_gene: TRBV27
CDR3nt: TGTGCCAGCAGTTGGCAGGGACATCACTACGAGCAGTACTTC
CDR3aa: CASSWQGHHYEQYF

abundance: -
j_gene: TRBJ2-7
d_gene: -
v_gene: TRBV7-9
CDR3nt: TGTGCCAGCAGCTTAACGACAGGCTCATCGAACGAGCAGTACTTC
CDR3aa: CASSLTTGSSNEQYF

abundance: many
j_gene: TRBJ1-2
d_gene: -
v_gene: TRBV6-5
CDR3nt: TGTGCCAGCAGTTCATTCCCGGACAGCTACAACTATGGCTACACCTTC
CDR3aa: CASSSFPDSYNYGYTF

abundance: few
j_gene: TRBJ2-7
d_gene: TRBD2
v_gene: TRBV7-6
CDR3nt: TGTGCCAGCAGCTTAGCTTCTAGCGGAAACGAGCAGTACTTC
CDR3aa: CASSLASSGNEQYF

abundance: -
j_gene: TRBJ2-6
d_gene: TRBD1
v_gene: TRBV5-6
CDR3nt: TGTGCCAGCGGACCCGACAGGGATCTGGGGGCCAACGTCCTGACTTTC
CDR3aa: CASGPDRDLGANVLTF

abundance: once
j_gene: TRBJ2-1
d_gene: TRBD2
v_gene: TRBV12-3/TRBV12-4
CDR3nt: TGTGCCAGCAGTTTTCTAGTGGGGCTAGCGGCCTACAATGAGCAGTTCTTC
CDR3aa: CASSFLVGLAAYNEQFF

abundance: -
j_gene: TRBJ1-1
d_gene: -
v_gene: TRBV20-1
CDR3nt: TGCAGTGTCCCTCCGGGACCGGCGATTGAAGCTTTCTTT
CDR3aa: CSVPPGPAIEAFF

abundance: many
j_gene: TRBJ2-2
d_gene: TRBD1
v_gene: TRBV28
CDR3nt: TGTGCCAGCAGTAGCAAAGGAACAGGGGGCACCGGGGAGCTGTTTTTT
CDR3aa: CASSSKGTGGTGELFF

abundance: few
j_gene: TRBJ2-2
d_gene: -
v_gene: TRBV29-1
CDR3nt: TGCAGCGTTGAGGACGGTGCGGCGAACACCGGGGAGCTGTTTTTT
CDR3aa: CSVEDGAANTGELFF

abundance: -
j_gene: TRBJ1-5
d_gene: -
v_gene: TRBV6-2/TRBV6-3
CDR3nt: TGTGCCAGCAGTTACACTAAAAAAGGTACATCCTTCTACAATCAGCCCCAGCATTTT
CDR3aa: CASSYTKKGTSFYNQPQHF

abundance: -
j_gene: TRBJ1-2
d_gene: -
v_gene: TRBV27
CDR3nt: TGTGCCAGCAGTCCTAAAACAGGACAGTATTTCGGCTACACCTTC
CDR3aa: CASSPKTGQYFGYTF

abundance: -
j_gene: TRBJ2-3
d_gene: TRBD1
v_gene: TRBV27
CDR3nt: TGTGCCAGCAGTTTACTGGACAGGGGGATGGATACGCAGTATTTT
CDR3aa: CASSLLDRGMDTQYF

abundance: many
j_gene: TRBJ1-1
d_gene: -
v_gene: TRBV10-1
CDR3nt: TGCGCCAGCAGTGAGGGCAGTGACACTGAAGCTTTCTTT
CDR3aa: CASSEGSDTEAFF

abundance: -
j_gene: TRBJ1-2
d_gene: -
v_gene: TRBV2
CDR3nt: TGTGCCAGCAGACCGGGGGGGCAAGCTAACTATGGCTACACCTTC
CDR3aa: CASRPGGQANYGYTF

abundance: many
j_gene: TRBJ1-4
d_gene: -
v_gene: TRBV6-5
CDR3nt: TGTGCCAGCAGTTACCAGGGCGGGGGTGAAAAACTGTTTTTT
CDR3aa: CASSYQGGGEKLFF

abundance: many
j_gene: TRBJ1-5
d_gene: -
v_gene: TRBV28
CDR3nt: TGTGCCAGCGGAGGAGGGGCGGGACAGCCCCAGCATTTT
CDR3aa: CASGGGAGQPQHF

abundance: many
j_gene: TRBJ2-5
d_gene: -
v_gene: TRBV7-3
CDR3nt: TGTGCCAGCAGTCTAAACGGCAGGGGAGGGCAAGAGACCCAGTACTTC
CDR3aa: CASSLNGRGGQETQYF

abundance: -
j_gene: TRBJ2-3
d_gene: TRBD2
v_gene: TRBV5-1
CDR3nt: TGCGCCAGCAGCTCAAGATCTCGGGGGGTCGTCGCAGATACGCAGTATTTT
CDR3aa: CASSSRSRGVVADTQYF

abundance: -
j_gene: TRBJ2-2
d_gene: -
v_gene: TRBV7-8
CDR3nt: TGTGCCAGCAGCTTAGAAGGGTCAACCGGGGAGCTGTTTTTT
CDR3aa: CASSLEGSTGELFF

abundance: few
j_gene: TRBJ1-3
d_gene: -
v_gene: TRBV4-1
CDR3nt: TGCGCCAGCAGCCCCCGGGGATCTGGAAACACCATATATTTT
CDR3aa: CASSPRGSGNTIYF

abundance: many
j_gene: TRBJ1-4
d_gene: -
v_gene: TRBV28
CDR3nt: TGTGCCAGCAGCCGGTCTAGGGGGGTTGGTAATGAAAAACTGTTTTTT
CDR3aa: CASSRSRGVGNEKLFF

abundance: many
j_gene: TRBJ2-7
d_gene: -
v_gene: TRBV6-2/TRBV6-3
CDR3nt: TGTGCCAGCAGTTACTCGTACAGGGCCCACGAGCAGTACTTC
CDR3aa: CASSYSYRAHEQYF

abundance: -
j_gene: TRBJ1-5
d_gene: -
v_gene: TRBV19
CDR3nt: TGTGCCAGTAATAGCAACAGGTATCAGCCCCAGCATTTT
CDR3aa: CASNSNRYQPQHF

abundance: many
j_gene: TRBJ2-7
d_gene: -
v_gene: TRBV28
CDR3nt: TGTGCCGCGGGCTACGAGCAGTACTTC
CDR3aa: CAAGYEQYF

abundance: many
j_gene: TRBJ2-7
d_gene: -
v_gene: TRBV28
CDR3nt: TGTGCCAGCAGCCCACCAGTCCTCCCCTACGAGCAGTACTTC
CDR3aa: CASSPPVLPYEQYF

abundance: many
j_gene: TRBJ2-2
d_gene: TRBD2
v_gene: TRBV11-2
CDR3nt: TGTGCCAGCAGGCATACTAGCGGGAGTAGGACCGGGGAGCTGTTTTTT
CDR3aa: CASRHTSGSRTGELFF

abundance: many
j_gene: TRBJ2-2
d_gene: TRBD2
v_gene: TRBV2
CDR3nt: TGTGCCAGCAGTCAATACAGGACTAGCAGTTCCGGGGAGCTGTTTTTT
CDR3aa: CASSQYRTSSSGELFF

abundance: many
j_gene: TRBJ1-2
d_gene: TRBD1
v_gene: TRBV12-3/TRBV12-4
CDR3nt: TGTGCCAGCAGGCCGGGACAGAAAATTGTTGGCTACACCTTC
CDR3aa: CASRPGQKIVGYTF

abundance: -
j_gene: TRBJ1-1
d_gene: -
v_gene: TRBV9
CDR3nt: TGTGCCAGCAGCGTAGCGGACACTGAAGCTTTCTTT
CDR3aa: CASSVADTEAFF

abundance: many
j_gene: TRBJ1-1
d_gene: -
v_gene: TRBV28
CDR3nt: TGTGCCAGCCGGCATGAGGCATCGGGACGCACTGAAGCTTTCTTT
CDR3aa: CASRHEASGRTEAFF

abundance: many
j_gene: TRBJ2-5
d_gene: TRBD2
v_gene: TRBV28
CDR3nt: TGTGCCAGCAGTACCGGCGGGAGGGGGCACGAGACCCAGTACTTC
CDR3aa: CASSTGGRGHETQYF

abundance: -
j_gene: TRBJ2-6
d_gene: TRBD1
v_gene: TRBV9
CDR3nt: TGTGCCAGCAGCGTAGACTCCAGGGGGCCCGGGGCCAACGTCCTGACTTTC
CDR3aa: CASSVDSRGPGANVLTF

abundance: many
j_gene: TRBJ2-7
d_gene: -
v_gene: TRBV19
CDR3nt: TGTGCCAGTAGTGACCGGGACAACTCCTACGAGCAGTACTTC
CDR3aa: CASSDRDNSYEQYF